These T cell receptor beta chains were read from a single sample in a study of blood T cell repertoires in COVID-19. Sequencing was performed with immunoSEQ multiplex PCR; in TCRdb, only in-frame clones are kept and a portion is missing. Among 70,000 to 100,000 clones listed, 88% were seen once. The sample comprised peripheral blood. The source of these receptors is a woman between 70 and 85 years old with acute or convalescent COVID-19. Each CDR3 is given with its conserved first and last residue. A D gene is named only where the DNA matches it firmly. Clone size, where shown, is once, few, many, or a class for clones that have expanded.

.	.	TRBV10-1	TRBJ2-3	TGCGCCAGCAGTGAAGAGATGTGGCTTAGCTCAGATACGCAGTATTTT	CASSEEMWLSSDTQYF
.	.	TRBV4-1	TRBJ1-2	TGCGCCAGCAGCCTCTCACTAGGGGGTCCGGGCCTTGGCTACACCTTC	CASSLSLGGPGLGYTF
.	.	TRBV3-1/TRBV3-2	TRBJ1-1	TGTGCCAGCAGCCTACGGGACACTGAAGCTTTCTTT	CASSLRDTEAFF
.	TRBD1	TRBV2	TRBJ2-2	TGTGCCAGCACCCCGACAGGGGCGAACACCGGGGAGCTGTTTTTT	CASTPTGANTGELFF
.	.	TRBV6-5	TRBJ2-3	TGTGCCAGCAGTTACGTGCAGGGTGGGGTAGATACGCAGTATTTT	CASSYVQGGVDTQYF
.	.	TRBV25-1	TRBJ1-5	TGTGCCAGCAGTCAAGGGGCCGGAAATAGCAATCAGCCCCAGCATTTT	CASSQGAGNSNQPQHF
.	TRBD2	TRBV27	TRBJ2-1	TGTGCCAGCTCAGCGGGAGGGTCCGGATACAATGAGCAGTTCTTC	CASSAGGSGYNEQFF
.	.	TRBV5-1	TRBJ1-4	TGCGCCAGCAGCTTGGGGCGGGAGAGAAATGAAAAACTGTTTTTT	CASSLGRERNEKLFF
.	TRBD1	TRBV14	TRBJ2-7	TGTGCCAGCAGCCTGAGAACGGGACAGGGGGCTGGCGAGCAGTACTTC	CASSLRTGQGAGEQYF
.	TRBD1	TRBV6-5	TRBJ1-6	TGTGCCAGCAGTTACTCGAACAGGGGGGATTCACCCCTCCACTTT	CASSYSNRGDSPLHF
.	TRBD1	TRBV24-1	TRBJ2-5	TGTGCCACCAGTCTCTCCGGGACAGCCGAAGAGACCCAGTACTTC	CATSLSGTAEETQYF
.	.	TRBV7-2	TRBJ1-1	TGTGCCAGCAGCTTATACCGTGGGCGCTTGGCTGAAGCTTTCTTT	CASSLYRGRLAEAFF
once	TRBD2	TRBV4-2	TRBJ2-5	TGTGCCAGCAGCCAATCTGTCGGGACTAGCGGGAGTGAGACCCAGTACTTC	CASSQSVGTSGSETQYF
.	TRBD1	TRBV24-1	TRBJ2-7	TGTGCCACCAGTGATCCCCGGGACAGTTCCTACGAGCAGTACTTC	CATSDPRDSSYEQYF
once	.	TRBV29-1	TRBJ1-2	TGCAGCGTTGAAGATCAGAATAGCCGGCACTATGGCTACACCTTC	CSVEDQNSRHYGYTF
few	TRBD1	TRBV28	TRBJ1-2	TGTGCCAGCAGTTTGGCAGGGGGCCATTACTTCAACTATGGCTACACCTTC	CASSLAGGHYFNYGYTF
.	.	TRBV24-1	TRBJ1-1	TGTGCCACCAGTGATTTTGCGCGCACTGAAGCTTTCTTT	CATSDFARTEAFF
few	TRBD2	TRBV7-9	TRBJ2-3	TGTGCCAGCAGCATGACTAGCGGTAGCACAGATACGCAGTATTTT	CASSMTSGSTDTQYF
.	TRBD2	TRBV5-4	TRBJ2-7	TGTGCCAGCAGCTTGGGACTAGCGGTCTACGAGCAGTACTTC	CASSLGLAVYEQYF
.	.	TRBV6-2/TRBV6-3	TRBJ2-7	TGTGCCAGCAGTGACGGACTACTATACGAGCAGTACTTC	CASSDGLLYEQYF
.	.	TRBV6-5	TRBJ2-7	TGTGCCAGCAGTAGGGAGAGCGAGCAGTACTTC	CASSRESEQYF
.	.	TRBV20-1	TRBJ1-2	TGCAGTGCTAGTTTGGGGGGTGTTGGCTACACCTTC	CSASLGGVGYTF
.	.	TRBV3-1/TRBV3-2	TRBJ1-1	TGTGCCAGCAGCCACAGACAGGTGAACACTGAAGCTTTCTTT	CASSHRQVNTEAFF
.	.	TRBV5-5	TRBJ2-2	TGTGCCAGCAGTTCTAGCGTAACCGGGGAGCTGTTTTTT	CASSSSVTGELFF
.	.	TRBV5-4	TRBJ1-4	TGTGCCAGCAGCTTGGCGGGCGGGGAAAAACTGTTTTTT	CASSLAGGEKLFF
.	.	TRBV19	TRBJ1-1	TGTGCCAGTAGTATCGGAGGGAACACTGAAGCTTTCTTT	CASSIGGNTEAFF
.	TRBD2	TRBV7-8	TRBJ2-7	TGTGCCAGCAGCTCGGGAGGGAGCTCCTACGAGCAGTACTTC	CASSSGGSSYEQYF
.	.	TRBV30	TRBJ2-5	TGTGCCTGCCAGGGATTCCCCCAAGAGACCCAGTACTTC	CACQGFPQETQYF
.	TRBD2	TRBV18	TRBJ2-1	TGTGCCAGCTCACCTAGGACTAGCGGGGACTACAATGAGCAGTTCTTC	CASSPRTSGDYNEQFF
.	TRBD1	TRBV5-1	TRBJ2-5	TGCGCCAGCAGCTTGAAGGGACAGGGTTCGTTTGGGGAGACCCAGTACTTC	CASSLKGQGSFGETQYF
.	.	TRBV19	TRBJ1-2	TGTGCCAGTAGTATACTCTCAAACAAGTGGACAAACTATGGCTACACCTTC	CASSILSNKWTNYGYTF
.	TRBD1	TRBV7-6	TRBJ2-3	TGTGCCAGCAGCACTCCGGGACAGGGTGTAGATACGCAGTATTTT	CASSTPGQGVDTQYF
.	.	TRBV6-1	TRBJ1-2	TGTGCCAGCAGTGAGCACTATCGGACAATCGTATATGGCTACACCTTC	CASSEHYRTIVYGYTF
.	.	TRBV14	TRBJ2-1	TGTGCCAGCAGCCAGTCCGGTTGGAATGAGCAGTTCTTC	CASSQSGWNEQFF
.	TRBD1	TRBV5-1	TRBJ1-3	TGCGCCAGCAGCCAAGGACAGGGGGAAGTAATCAACCGAGGAAACACCATATATTTT	CASSQGQGEVINRGNTIYF
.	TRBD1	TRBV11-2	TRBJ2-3	TGTGCCAGCAGCCCAGGCTACAGGGGGCGCGGAGATACGCAGTATTTT	CASSPGYRGRGDTQYF
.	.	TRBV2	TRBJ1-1	TGTGCCAGCAGTGAACTGAGTGGTGAAGCTTTCTTT	CASSELSGEAFF
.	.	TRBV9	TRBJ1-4	TGTGCCAGCAGCGTAGTATCTCAGGGTAGAGGTACTAATGAAAAACTGTTTTTT	CASSVVSQGRGTNEKLFF
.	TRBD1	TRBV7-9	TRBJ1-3	TGTGCCAGCAGCCCCACCGACCCGGGACAGCGAAGCTCTGGAAACACCATATATTTT	CASSPTDPGQRSSGNTIYF
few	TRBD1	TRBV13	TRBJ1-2	TGTGCCAGCAGCTTAGAGGGGACAGGGGCTGGCTACACCTTC	CASSLEGTGAGYTF
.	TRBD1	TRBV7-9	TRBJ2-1	TGTGCCAGCAGCTCCGGACAGGGAAATAATGAGCAGTTCTTC	CASSSGQGNNEQFF
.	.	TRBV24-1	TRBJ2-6	TGTGCCACCAGTGGTTGGGCAGGTGATTCCTCTGGGGCCAACGTCCTGACTTTC	CATSGWAGDSSGANVLTF
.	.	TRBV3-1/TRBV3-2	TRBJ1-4	TGTGCCAGCAGCCAAGGGACAGACACGAATGAAAAACTGTTTTTT	CASSQGTDTNEKLFF
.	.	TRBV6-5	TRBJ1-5	TGTGCCAGCAAAGGGGGTTCGGGCAATCAGCCCCAGCATTTT	CASKGGSGNQPQHF
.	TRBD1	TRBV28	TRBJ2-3	TGTGCCAGCAGTCGGGACAGGGTCACAGATACGCAGTATTTT	CASSRDRVTDTQYF
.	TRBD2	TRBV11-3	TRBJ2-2	TGTGCCAGCAGCTTATCTGGGCTAGCGGGGCTGGCCGGGGAGCTGTTTTTT	CASSLSGLAGLAGELFF
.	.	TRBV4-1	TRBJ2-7	TGCGCCAGCAGCCAAGGAACCTTCAAAGGGAGATTAAGGGTAAACGAGCAGTACTTC	CASSQGTFKGRLRVNEQYF
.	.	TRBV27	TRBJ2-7	TGTGCCAGCAGTTTATCTACAGGGAGCTCCTACGAGCAGTACTTC	CASSLSTGSSYEQYF
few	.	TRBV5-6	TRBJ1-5	TGTGCCAGCACTAAATTTACAGGGTCGGAGCCCCAGCATTTT	CASTKFTGSEPQHF
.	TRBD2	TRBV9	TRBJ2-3	TGTGCCAGCAGCGCAGATAGCGGGACTAGCACAGATACGCAGTATTTT	CASSADSGTSTDTQYF
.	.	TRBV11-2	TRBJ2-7	TGTGCCAGCTCAGGGGCAGGACCCTACGAGCAGTACTTC	CASSGAGPYEQYF
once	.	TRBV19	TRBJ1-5	TGTGCCAGTAGTATCGGGGGTCAGCCCCAGCATTTT	CASSIGGQPQHF
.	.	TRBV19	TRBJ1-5	TGTGCCAGTAGTATGTGGTCAGGGGGCAATCAGCCCCAGCATTTT	CASSMWSGGNQPQHF
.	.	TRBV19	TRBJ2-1	TGTGCCAGTAGCCTCAGGACAGAGTACAATGAGCAGTTCTTC	CASSLRTEYNEQFF
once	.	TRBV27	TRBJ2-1	TGTGCCAGCAGTATTGGGGCATCCTACAATGAGCAGTTCTTC	CASSIGASYNEQFF
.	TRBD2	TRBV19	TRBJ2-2	TGTGCCAGTAGTATACCGCCTGGAAGCGGGAGAGGCCCCGGGGAGCTGTTTTTT	CASSIPPGSGRGPGELFF
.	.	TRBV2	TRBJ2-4	TGTGCCAGCAGTGAAGTGGGAGGTAGAGCCAAAAACATTCAGTACTTC	CASSEVGGRAKNIQYF